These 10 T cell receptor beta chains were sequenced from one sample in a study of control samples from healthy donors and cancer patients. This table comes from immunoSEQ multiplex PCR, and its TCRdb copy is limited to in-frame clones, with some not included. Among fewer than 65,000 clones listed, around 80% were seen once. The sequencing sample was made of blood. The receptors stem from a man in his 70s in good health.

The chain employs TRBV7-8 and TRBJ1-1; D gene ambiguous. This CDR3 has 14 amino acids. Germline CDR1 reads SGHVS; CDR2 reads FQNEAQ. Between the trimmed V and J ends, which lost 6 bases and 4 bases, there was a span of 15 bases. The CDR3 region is CASRGNPLGTEAFF. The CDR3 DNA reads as TGTGCCAGCAGAGGGAACCCCCTGGGCACTGAAGCTTTCTTT. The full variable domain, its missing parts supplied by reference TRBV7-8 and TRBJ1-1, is GAGVSQSPRYKVAKRGQDVALRCDPISGHVSLFWYQQALGQGPEFLTYFQNEAQLDKSGLPSDRFFAERPEGSVSTLKIQRTQQEDSAVYLCASRGNPLGTEAFFGQGTRLTVV.

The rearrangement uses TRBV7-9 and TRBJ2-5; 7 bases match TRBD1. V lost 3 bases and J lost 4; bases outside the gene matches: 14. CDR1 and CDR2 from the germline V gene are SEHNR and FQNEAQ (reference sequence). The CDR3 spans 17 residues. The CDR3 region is CASSFVPGTERGETQYF. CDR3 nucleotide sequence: TGTGCCAGCAGCTTTGTACCCGGGACAGAGAGAGGAGAGACCCAGTACTTC.

The chain's CDR3 is CASSFSGGLNTGELFF. The DNA for the CDR3 is TGTGCCAGCAGCTTTTCAGGGGGCCTCAACACCGGGGAGCTGTTTTTT. J is TRBJ2-2 and V is TRBV7-7; TRBD1 aligns across 8 bases. This CDR3 region has 16 residues. With 3 bases clipped from V and 2 bases from J, the junction kept 5 bases outside the gene matches. Germline V gives CDR1 SSHAT, CDR2 FNYEAQ (reference sequence).

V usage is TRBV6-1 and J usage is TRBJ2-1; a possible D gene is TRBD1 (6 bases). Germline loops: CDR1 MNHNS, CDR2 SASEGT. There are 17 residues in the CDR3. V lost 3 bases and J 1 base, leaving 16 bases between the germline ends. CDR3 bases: TGTGCCAGCAGTGAGAATGTTGGGGGCGCGTCCTACAATGAGCAGTTCTTC. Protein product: CASSENVGGASYNEQFF.

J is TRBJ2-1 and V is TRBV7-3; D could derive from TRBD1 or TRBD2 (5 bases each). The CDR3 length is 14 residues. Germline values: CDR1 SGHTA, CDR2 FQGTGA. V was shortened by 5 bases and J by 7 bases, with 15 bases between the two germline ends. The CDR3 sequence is CASSQSGGINEQFF. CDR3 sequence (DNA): TGTGCCAGCAGCCAGAGTGGGGGTATAAATGAGCAGTTCTTC.

The DNA of the CDR3 is TGTGCCAGCAGCCCTCAGGGGAACTTCGGAAACACCATATATTTT. Its translation is CASSPQGNFGNTIYF. The chain links TRBV7-9 to TRBJ1-3; D is perhaps TRBD1 (6 bases). Trimming left V 5 bases short and J 4 bases short, with 15 bases between. The CDR3 runs to 15 residues. Per the germline V gene, CDR1 is SEHNR and CDR2 is FQNEAQ (reference sequence).

The CDR3: CASSFGGQLNTGELFF. CDR3 bases: TGTGCCAGCAGCTTCGGGGGACAGTTGAACACCGGGGAGCTGTTTTTT. The chain uses TRBV11-3 and TRBJ2-2; D may be TRBD1 (7 bases). V was clipped by 3 bases and J by 1 base, with 12 bases between them. Germline V gives CDR1 SGHNT, CDR2 YENEEA. CDR3 length equals 16 residues.

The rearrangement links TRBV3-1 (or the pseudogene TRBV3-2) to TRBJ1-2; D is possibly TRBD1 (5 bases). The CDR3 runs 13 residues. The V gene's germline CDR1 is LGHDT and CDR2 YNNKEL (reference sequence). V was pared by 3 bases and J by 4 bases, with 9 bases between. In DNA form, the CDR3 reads TGTGCCAGCAGCCATGGGGGATTCTATGGCTACACCTTC. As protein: CASSHGGFYGYTF.

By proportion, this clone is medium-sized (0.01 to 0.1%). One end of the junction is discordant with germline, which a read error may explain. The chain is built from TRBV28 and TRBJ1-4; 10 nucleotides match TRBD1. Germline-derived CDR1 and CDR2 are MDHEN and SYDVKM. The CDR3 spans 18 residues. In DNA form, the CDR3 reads TGTGCCAGCAGCCAAAGACCGGGACAGGGGACGCGTGGGGAAAAGCTGTTTTTT. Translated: CASSQRPGQGTRGEKLFF.

The CDR3 reads CASRSSGSGYNEQFF. CDR3 in DNA: TGTGCCAGCAGAAGTAGCGGGAGTGGGTACAATGAGCAGTTCTTC. The chain combines TRBV27 with TRBJ2-1; 9 positions agree with TRBD2. Germline V lookup: CDR1 MNHEY, CDR2 SMNVEV (reference sequence). With 6 bases clipped from V and 4 bases from J, the junction kept 7 bases outside the gene matches. The CDR3 has 15 amino acids.